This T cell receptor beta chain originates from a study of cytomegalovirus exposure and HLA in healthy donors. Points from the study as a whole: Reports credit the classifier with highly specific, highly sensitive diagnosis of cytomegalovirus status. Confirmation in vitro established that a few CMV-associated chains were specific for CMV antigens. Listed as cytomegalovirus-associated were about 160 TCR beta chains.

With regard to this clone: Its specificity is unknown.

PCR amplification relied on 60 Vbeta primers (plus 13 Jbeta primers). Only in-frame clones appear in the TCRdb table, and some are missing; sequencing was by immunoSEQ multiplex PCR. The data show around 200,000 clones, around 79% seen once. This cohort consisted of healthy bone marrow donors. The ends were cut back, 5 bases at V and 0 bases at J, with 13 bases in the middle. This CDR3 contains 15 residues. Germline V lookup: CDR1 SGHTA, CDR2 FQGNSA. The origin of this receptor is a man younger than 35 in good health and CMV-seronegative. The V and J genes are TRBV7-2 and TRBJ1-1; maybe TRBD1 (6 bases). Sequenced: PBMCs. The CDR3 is CASSGGDTMNTEAFF. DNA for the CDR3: TGTGCCAGCAGCGGGGGGGACACTATGAACACTGAAGCTTTCTTT. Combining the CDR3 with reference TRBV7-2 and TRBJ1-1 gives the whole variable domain GAGVSQSPSNKVTEKGKDVELRCDPISGHTALYWYRQSLGQGLEFLIYFQGNSAPDKSGLPSDRFSAERTGGSVSTLTIQRTQQEDSAVYLCASSGGDTMNTEAFFGQGTRLTVV.